This entry features one T cell receptor beta chain sequence. This CDR3 comprises 13 residues. Germline V gene data show CDR1 as SGDLS and CDR2 as YYNGEE. Germline trimming cut 3 bases from V and 4 bases from J; bases unmatched to any gene: 2. TCRdb redid the calling of the 5' RACE reads with MiXCR, one entry per CDR3 protein. The sample carries approximately 500,000 distinct CDR3 sequences, around 24% recorded once. This specimen comes from a study of identical twins. In addition, the sample was reused for a study of T cells expressing NK-cell markers.

The source is a woman aged 18-30 years in good health. The V and J genes are TRBV9 and TRBJ2-3, with 7 bases aligning to TRBD1. Specimen: CD4+ T cells sorted from blood. In nucleotides, the CDR3 is TGTGCCAGCAGCGCTGGACAGGCAGATACGCAGTATTTT. This codes for CASSAGQADTQYF. Together with reference TRBV9 and TRBJ2-3, the CDR3 gives the full variable domain: DSGVTQTPKHLITATGQRVTLRCSPRSGDLSVYWYQQSLDQGLQFLIQYYNGEERAKGNILERFSAQQFPDLHSELNLSSLELGDSALYFCASSAGQADTQYFGPGTRLTVL.